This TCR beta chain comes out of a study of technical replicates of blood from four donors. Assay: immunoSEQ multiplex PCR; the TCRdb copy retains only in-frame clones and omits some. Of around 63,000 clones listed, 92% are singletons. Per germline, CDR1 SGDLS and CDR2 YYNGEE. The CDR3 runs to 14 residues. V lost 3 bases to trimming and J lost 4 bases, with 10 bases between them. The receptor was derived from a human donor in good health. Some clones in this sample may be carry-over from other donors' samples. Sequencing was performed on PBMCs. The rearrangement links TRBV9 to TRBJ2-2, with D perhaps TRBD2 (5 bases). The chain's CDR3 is CASSALLGTGELFF. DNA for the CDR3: TGTGCCAGCAGCGCTCTACTAGGCACCGGGGAGCTGTTTTTT.